The 30 T cell receptor beta chains listed next were all sequenced from one sample in a study of post-analysis software for immune sequencing data. These receptors' antigens are unknown. Points from the study as a whole: Four to six TRBV segments were significantly more frequent in patients than in controls. TRBV5-6, TRBV5-1 and TRBV20-1 were among these segments.

Unique-molecular-identifier-tagged TCR beta cDNA libraries were used. TCRdb analysed the PCR reads with MiXCR anew, one entry per CDR3 protein. The table has around 700,000 distinct CDR3 sequences, over 45% seen once. Sequencing was done on a sample of blood. The source is a girl aged 2 to 9 with multiple sclerosis.

The chain combines TRBV20-1 with TRBJ1-2, with D maybe TRBD1 (6 bases). Germline loops: CDR1 DFQATT, CDR2 SNEGSKA (reference sequence). The CDR3 sequence is 16 residues long. Trimming cost V 0 bases and J 0 bases, with 14 bases left between them. CDR3 DNA sequence: TGCAGTGCTAGAGATCCCGGGACAAGTCCTAACTATGGCTACACCTTC. The encoded protein is CSARDPGTSPNYGYTF.

The chain employs TRBV29-1 and TRBJ2-5; 8 positions match TRBD1. The CDR3 sequence is 13 residues long. The V and J ends lost 6 bases and 1 base, in that order; junction bases with no gene match: 4. Per the germline V gene, CDR1 is SQVTM and CDR2 is ANQGSEA. CDR3 bases: TGCAGCGTCGACAGGGGCTTCCAAGAGACCCAGTACTTC. Translation: CSVDRGFQETQYF.

J is TRBJ2-3 and V is TRBV20-1; 16 bases fit TRBD2. The CDR3 has 16 residues. V shed 6 bases and J 5 bases; nucleotides not matched to a gene: 8. The germline gives CDR1 DFQATT, CDR2 SNEGSKA (reference sequence). Here the CDR3 reads CSAGTSGRARGDTQYF. CDR3 DNA: TGCAGTGCGGGGACTAGCGGGAGGGCCAGAGGAGATACGCAGTATTTT.

The V and J genes are TRBV14 and TRBJ1-4; D is possibly TRBD1 (5 bases). The V gene lost 2 bases and the J gene lost 0 bases, with 7 bases spanning the gap. Per germline, CDR1 SGHDN and CDR2 FVKESK. This CDR3 region has 15 residues. CDR3 residues: CASSQQTATNEKLFF. As DNA, the CDR3 is TGTGCCAGCAGCCAACAGACAGCAACTAATGAAAAACTGTTTTTT.

The genes are TRBV12-3 or TRBV12-4 and TRBJ2-5; 9 bases map to TRBD2. Germline trimming cut 6 bases from V and 4 bases from J; bases unmatched to any gene: 18. This CDR3 has 18 residues. CDR3 amino acids: CASRTLGLAGLKVETQYF. The CDR3 DNA reads as TGTGCCAGCAGGACCCTGGGCCTAGCGGGATTGAAGGTAGAGACCCAGTACTTC.

This clonotype has a single count. The chain recombines TRBV7-8 with TRBJ2-3; perhaps D is TRBD1 or TRBD2 (5 bases each). V lost 2 bases to trimming and J lost 0 bases, with 15 bases between them. CDR3 length: 17 residues. The germline gives CDR1 SGHVS, CDR2 FQNEAQ. In DNA form, the CDR3 reads TGTGCCAGCAGCTTAAGGCTAACGGGGCGAAGCACAGATACGCAGTATTTT. This translates into CASSLRLTGRSTDTQYF.

This clonotype has more than one count but fewer than ten. The chain links TRBV7-2 to TRBJ2-1; 7 bases are shared with TRBD1. The CDR3 is made up of 14 amino acids. V lost 4 bases and J lost 6; bases outside the gene matches: 6. Germline CDR1 and CDR2: SGHTA and FQGNSA. CDR3 DNA sequence: TGTGCCAGCAGCTCCCGACAGGGAAGCAATGAGCAGTTCTTC. It yields the protein CASSSRQGSNEQFF.

The CDR3 DNA reads as TGTGCCAGCAGCTTAGACAGCGTATATGGCTACACCTTC. It is translated as CASSLDSVYGYTF. The V call is TRBV7-9, the J call TRBJ1-2, with unresolved D. In germline, CDR1 is SEHNR, CDR2 FQNEAQ (reference sequence). V was pared by 1 base and J by 5 bases, with 8 bases between. This CDR3 comprises 13 residues.

This chain joins TRBV29-1 and TRBJ2-6, with D perhaps TRBD1 or TRBD2 (5 bases each). Trimming took off 7 bases at V and 1 base at J, with 17 bases between the two ends. The germline V gene has CDR1 SQVTM and CDR2 ANQGSEA. The CDR3 is 16 residues long. CDR3 in amino acids: CSAKGLSGSGANVLTF. The CDR3 DNA is TGCAGCGCCAAGGGGTTATCGGGGTCTGGGGCCAACGTCCTGACTTTC.

The rearrangement joins TRBV9 to TRBJ2-5; D might be TRBD1 or TRBD2, each matching 6 bases. The DNA end is more similar to TRBJ2-7, so the J call may be wrong. This CDR3 spans 16 amino acids. Germline lookup yields CDR1 SGDLS and CDR2 YYNGEE. The CDR3: CASSVGGDNPFYEQYF. Here the CDR3 DNA reads TGTGCCAGCAGCGTAGGGGGGGACAACCCTTTCTACGAGCAGTACTTC.

V gene TRBV15 combines with J gene TRBJ2-4, with 7 bases that match TRBD2. J gave up 9 bases and V 0 bases, and 8 bases lay outside the gene matches. Per the germline V gene, CDR1 is LNHNV and CDR2 is YYDKDF (reference sequence). This CDR3 contains 15 residues. Here the CDR3 reads CATSREELGGVIQYF. DNA of the CDR3: TGTGCCACCAGCAGAGAAGAACTGGGGGGGGTCATTCAGTACTTC.

The chain is built from TRBV7-2 and TRBJ2-3, with D perhaps TRBD1 or TRBD2 (5 bases each). The V end lost 5 bases, the J end lost 1 base, and 13 bases lay between the germline ends. This CDR3 spans 15 amino acids. The germline V gene has CDR1 SGHTA and CDR2 FQGNSA. Written as DNA, the CDR3 is TGTACCAGCAGCGTAACTGGGGGTGGCACAGATACGCAGTATTTT. Amino acid sequence: CTSSVTGGGTDTQYF.

The V call is TRBV20-1, the J call TRBJ1-5; 11 positions agree with TRBD1. The CDR3 covers 19 residues. In germline, CDR1 is DFQATT, CDR2 SNEGSKA (reference sequence). J was trimmed by 0 bases and V by 0 bases; bases with no gene match: 10. DNA of the CDR3: TGCAGTGCTAGAGATCCGGGACAGGGGGTTTTTCATAGCAATCAGCCCCAGCATTTT. It encodes CSARDPGQGVFHSNQPQHF.

This sequence joins TRBV14 and TRBJ2-1; D gene ambiguous. V was shortened by 1 base and J by 4 bases, with 14 bases between the two germline ends. The CDR3 is 16 residues long. Germline V gene sequence: CDR1 SGHDN, CDR2 FVKESK. The CDR3 sequence: CASSQAGYGVYNEQFF. CDR3 DNA sequence: TGTGCCAGCAGCCAAGCGGGTTATGGAGTTTACAATGAGCAGTTCTTC.

This clonotype was seen only a few times. This sequence joins TRBV5-6 and TRBJ2-7; the D is unclear. V dropped 0 bases and J dropped 2 bases, with 9 bases sitting between them. The germline V gene has CDR1 SGHDT and CDR2 YYEEEE. The CDR3 length is 14 residues. The CDR3 reads CASSLGRQPYEQYF. As DNA, the CDR3 is TGTGCCAGCAGCTTGGGACGTCAACCCTACGAGCAGTACTTC.

The V and J genes are TRBV29-1 and TRBJ2-3; D not resolved. Trimming pared 4 bases from V and 6 bases from J, leaving 17 bases between. This CDR3 comprises 14 residues. The V gene's germline CDR1 is SQVTM and CDR2 ANQGSEA. Here the CDR3 DNA reads TGCAGCGTTGGATTAGATTCGAGTCAGGATACGCAGTATTTT. Translation gives CSVGLDSSQDTQYF.

This chain links TRBV10-3 with TRBJ2-3; 7 nucleotides align to TRBD1. Trimming removed 7 bases from V and 7 bases from J; junction bases left unmatched: 14. Germline-derived CDR1 and CDR2 are ENHRY and SYGVKD. The length of the CDR3 is 15 residues. CDR3 loop: CAITDMTGPTNTQYF. The CDR3, as DNA: TGTGCCATCACAGATATGACAGGGCCCACGAATACGCAGTATTTT.

This clonotype was seen more than once but under ten times. The chain combines TRBV27 with TRBJ2-7; 7 bases line up with TRBD1. Germline-derived CDR1 and CDR2 are MNHEY and SMNVEV (reference sequence). CDR3 length: 15 residues. Trimming cost V 6 bases and J 2 bases; bases outside gene matches: 10. The CDR3: CASRTSGQVAYEQYF. DNA for the CDR3: TGTGCCAGCAGGACTTCAGGACAGGTCGCCTACGAGCAGTACTTC.

The chain's CDR3 is CSTTGQGKDGYTF. The CDR3 nucleotides read TGCAGCACGACGGGACAGGGCAAGGACGGCTACACCTTC. The genes are TRBV29-1 and TRBJ1-2; TRBD1 agrees at 9 bases. Unmatched junction bases numbered 12, after V lost 8 bases and J lost 8 bases. This CDR3 has 13 residues. The germline V gene has CDR1 SQVTM and CDR2 ANQGSEA.

In the case of this clonotype: Its ends do not fully match the called genes, so a read error is possible. The rearrangement joins TRBV5-1 to TRBJ2-3; D is perhaps TRBD2 (6 bases). Per the germline V gene, CDR1 is SGHRS and CDR2 is YFSETQ. The length of the CDR3 is 14 residues. CDR3 region: CSSRRGRGPDTQYF. The DNA for the CDR3 is TGCTCCAGCAGGCGGGGAAGGGGCCCAGATACGCAGTATTTT.

The chain links TRBV20-1 to TRBJ1-1; a weak D match, TRBD1 (6 bases). The CDR3 totals 14 residues. The V end lost 1 base, the J end lost 1 base, and 10 bases lay between the germline ends. Germline V gives CDR1 DFQATT, CDR2 SNEGSKA (reference sequence). The CDR3 reads CSARGGRENTEAFF. The CDR3 nucleotides read TGCAGTGCTAGAGGGGGGCGGGAGAACACTGAAGCTTTCTTT.

This chain connects TRBV7-9 to TRBJ1-1; tentatively, D is TRBD1 (5 bases). The CDR3 length is 14 residues. Trimming took 5 bases from V and 1 from J, leaving 11 bases between them. CDR1 is SEHNR, CDR2 FQNEAQ, per germline (reference sequence). The CDR3 bases are TGTGCCAGCAGCCCGTCGACAGCGAACACTGAAGCTTTCTTT. Translated, it gives CASSPSTANTEAFF.

V gene TRBV12-3 or TRBV12-4 combines with J gene TRBJ2-5; 12 bases match TRBD1. Trimming cost V 6 bases and J 11 bases; bases outside gene matches: 10. The CDR3 has 14 residues. The CDR3 nucleotides are TGTGCCAGCAGGGGGACAGGGGGCTGGGGTGAGCAGTACTTC. Its protein product is CASRGTGGWGEQYF.

The CDR3 reads CASSPQRGQGISQPQHF. The CDR3 DNA reads TGTGCCAGCAGTCCACAGAGGGGACAGGGGATTTCTCAGCCCCAGCATTTT. The rearrangement uses TRBV7-7 and TRBJ1-5; 10 bases match TRBD1. There are 17 residues in the CDR3. The V gene's germline CDR1 is SSHAT and CDR2 FNYEAQ (reference sequence). The V and J ends lost 6 bases and 6 bases, in that order; junction bases with no gene match: 14. The variable domain in full, with the rest retrieved from reference TRBV7-7 and TRBJ1-5, is GAGVSQSPRYKVTKRGQDVTLRCDPISSHATLYWYQQALGQGPEFLTYFNYEAQPDKSGLPSDRFSAERPEGSISTLTIQRTEQRDSAMYRCASSPQRGQGISQPQHFGDGTRLSIL.

The chain combines TRBV5-1 with TRBJ2-1, with D possibly TRBD2 on 7 matching bases. Trimming cost V 1 base and J 8 bases, with 10 bases left between them. Germline V CDR1 and CDR2: SGHRS, YFSETQ. The CDR3 is made up of 13 amino acids. CDR3 nucleotide sequence: TGCGCCAGCAGCTTGACAGGGAGGGATGAGCAGTTCTTC. Its translation is CASSLTGRDEQFF.

This clonotype has more than one count but fewer than ten. The chain joins TRBV7-9 to TRBJ2-7, with D hard to call. The CDR3 spans 14 residues. CDR1 and CDR2 from the germline V gene are SEHNR and FQNEAQ (reference sequence). The V gene lost 3 bases and the J gene lost 7 bases, with 16 bases spanning the gap. This CDR3 is CASSLEGRTLEQYF. Written as DNA, the CDR3 is TGTGCCAGCAGCTTGGAAGGGCGGACCCTGGAGCAGTACTTC. Full variable domain (remainder filled in from reference TRBV7-9 and TRBJ2-7): DTGVSQNPRHKITKRGQNVTFRCDPISEHNRLYWYRQTLGQGPEFLTYFQNEAQLEKSRLLSDRFSAERPKGSFSTLEIQRTEQGDSAMYLCASSLEGRTLEQYFGPGTRLTVT.

The V call is TRBV7-2, the J call TRBJ1-1; D uncertain. Germline CDR1 reads SGHTA; CDR2 reads FQGNSA. V shed 5 bases and J shed 4 bases, with 11 bases lying between them. This CDR3 has 13 amino acids. The CDR3 loop reads CASSPNIVTEAFF. The CDR3 bases are TGTGCCAGCAGCCCCAACATCGTCACTGAAGCTTTCTTT.

CDR3 protein: CASSQRNGDGYTF. CDR3 sequence (DNA): TGCGCCAGCAGCCAAAGAAATGGGGATGGCTACACCTTC. This chain joins TRBV4-3 and TRBJ1-2; D is ambiguous. V was clipped by 2 bases and J by 6 bases, with 10 bases between them. CDR3 length: 13 residues. Per germline, CDR1 LGHNA and CDR2 YSLEER.

The chain couples TRBV6-1 to TRBJ2-3; possible D gene TRBD2, 7 bases. The CDR3 runs 15 residues. Looked up from germline, CDR1 is MNHNS and CDR2 is SASEGT. V lost 3 bases to trimming and J lost 4 bases, with 14 bases between them. Here the CDR3 reads CASSEARGGADTQYF. DNA for the CDR3: TGTGCCAGCAGTGAGGCCAGGGGAGGGGCAGATACGCAGTATTTT.

The chain employs TRBV6-5 and TRBJ2-7, with 8 nucleotides matching TRBD1. From germline, CDR1 is MNHEY and CDR2 SVGAGI. This CDR3 has 18 residues. Trimming took 4 bases from V and 2 from J; bases not matched to a gene: 16. For the CDR3, the DNA is TGTGCCAGCAGTTTCCCCTTCGCCGGGACAGGAATCACCTACGAGCAGTACTTC. This translates into CASSFPFAGTGITYEQYF.